This TCR beta chain derives from a study of shared clonotypes between healthy human individuals. Whole-study findings and limits: Compared with clonotypes that all four donors shared, non-shared clonotypes had lower generation probabilities.

This table comes from immunoSEQ multiplex PCR, and its TCRdb copy is limited to in-frame clones, with some not included. Of 2,500,000 or so clones listed, approximately 94% were seen once; the top ten hold about 0.34%. A word on this clone: Its matching antigen is unknown.

V gave up 4 bases and J gave up 4 bases, with 14 bases separating them. There are 14 residues in the CDR3. Germline CDR1 SGHRS, CDR2 YFSETQ. Material: naive CD4+ T cells from PBMCs. The sample's subset: CD45RA+ positively selected. This receptor was obtained from a man in his late teens or twenties in good health. Some clones in this sample may be carry-over from other donors' samples. The chain joins TRBV5-1 to TRBJ1-1; D is perhaps TRBD1 (5 bases). For the CDR3, the DNA is TGCGCCAGCAGCCCTAATGGACACTCCACTGAAGCTTTCTTT. Its protein product is CASSPNGHSTEAFF.